Each of the 27 T cell receptor beta chains below was sequenced from the same sample in a study of CD8 T cells in ankylosing spondylitis. TCRdb passed the 5' RACE reads through MiXCR, listing each CDR3 protein once. This table has around 770,000 distinct CDR3 sequences, 10% to 15% appearing once. Broader study findings: What appeared characteristic of ankylosing spondylitis blood was a TCR beta motif of 7 or 8 highly homologous variants.

Antigen specificity for these receptors is unknown. The sequencing input was blood, either unsorted or a sorted T cell fraction (not recorded which). Source of these receptors: a male donor with ankylosing spondylitis.

Ten or more counts support this clonotype. V usage is TRBV29-1 and J usage is TRBJ2-4, with 8 bases matching TRBD1. CDR3 length equals 15 residues. The germline CDR1 and CDR2 sequences are SQVTM and ANQGSEA. J gave up 8 bases and V 6 bases, and 15 bases lay outside the gene matches. The CDR3 sequence is CSVVRPGQAYDIQYF. DNA for the CDR3: TGCAGCGTAGTTCGTCCGGGACAGGCATATGACATTCAGTACTTC. The whole variable domain, filled in from reference TRBV29-1 and TRBJ2-4, reads SAVISQKPSRDICQRGTSLTIQCQVDSQVTMMFWYRQQPGQSLTLIATANQGSEATYESGFVIDKFPISRPNLTFSTLTVSNMSPEDSSIYLCSVVRPGQAYDIQYFGAGTRLSVL.

The CDR3 region is CASTLTGETSYNEQFF. CDR3 nucleotides: TGTGCCAGCACTTTGACAGGAGAGACATCCTACAATGAGCAGTTCTTC. The chain carries TRBV6-2 or TRBV6-3 and TRBJ2-1; tentative D call: TRBD1 (6 bases). CDR1 and CDR2 (germline): MNHEY, SVGEGT. V lost 7 bases and J lost 1, with 17 bases in between. The CDR3 contains 16 residues.

This clonotype was seen a few times. At one of its ends the junction is not consistent with the germline gene, which may arise from a read error. The chain recombines TRBV6-1 with TRBJ2-3; D uncertain. The CDR3 runs 14 residues. Germline loops: CDR1 MNHNS, CDR2 SASEGT. The CDR3 region is CASREVANTDTQYF. In DNA form, the CDR3 reads TGTGCCAGCAGAGAAGTGGCCAACACAGATACGCAGTATTTT.

This clonotype was detected only a few times. The rearrangement uses TRBV24-1 and TRBJ1-1; D perhaps matches TRBD1 (6 bases). Looked up from germline, CDR1 is KGHDR and CDR2 is SFDVKD. The V end lost 4 bases, the J end lost 5 bases, and 10 bases lay between the germline ends. The CDR3 is 13 residues long. CDR3 in DNA: TGTGCCACCAGTGAGGGACATCGGACTGAAGCTTTCTTT. Encoded protein: CATSEGHRTEAFF.

The chain combines TRBV11-1 with TRBJ2-3; D possibly corresponds to TRBD2 (5 bases). V dropped 5 bases and J dropped 4 bases, with 19 bases sitting between them. The germline CDR1 and CDR2 sequences are SGHAT and FQDESV (reference sequence). The CDR3 extends over 16 amino acids. The CDR3 DNA sequence: TGTGCCAGCAGCCCCAGGTCGGGGATGGGTTCAGATACGCAGTATTTT. This translates into CASSPRSGMGSDTQYF.

The V gene is TRBV5-1, the J gene TRBJ2-7; possible D gene TRBD2, 6 bases. The V end lost 4 bases, the J end lost 3 bases, and 14 bases lay between the germline ends. Germline CDR1 and CDR2: SGHRS and YFSETQ. The CDR3 spans 14 residues. The CDR3 sequence: CASSPTGLNYEQYF. The CDR3 DNA sequence: TGCGCCAGCAGCCCTACGGGACTGAACTACGAGCAGTACTTC.

This clonotype was picked up one time. The chain couples TRBV10-3 to TRBJ2-2; TRBD1 is a possible D gene (5 bases). Germline V gives CDR1 ENHRY, CDR2 SYGVKD. Between the trimmed V and J ends, which lost 4 bases and 0 bases, there was a span of 9 bases. The CDR3 is made up of 15 amino acids. CDR3 loop: CAISARQPNTGELFF. For the CDR3, the DNA is TGTGCCATCAGTGCCCGACAGCCGAACACCGGGGAGCTGTTTTTT.

This clonotype was seen a few times. The rearrangement links TRBV5-1 to TRBJ2-5, with 9 bases matching TRBD1. This CDR3 is built from 13 residues. CDR1 is SGHRS and CDR2 is YFSETQ in the germline V gene. Trimming removed 4 bases from V and 10 bases from J; junction bases left unmatched: 8. CDR3 amino acids: CASSETDRGHQYF. CDR3 bases: TGCGCCAGCAGCGAAACGGACAGGGGTCACCAGTACTTC.

This clonotype turned up a few times. The chain is built from TRBV28 and TRBJ2-7; 7 bases line up with TRBD1. V was clipped by 5 bases and J by 5 bases; unmatched bases: 12. CDR3 length: 15 residues. Per germline, CDR1 MDHEN and CDR2 SYDVKM. DNA of the CDR3: TGTGCCAGCAGTAATACTCGACAGGGTTTAAACGAGCAGTACTTC. Protein sequence: CASSNTRQGLNEQYF.

This clonotype was observed many times. Here the CDR3 reads CASRPSSGTGGTGELFF. CDR3 coding DNA: TGTGCCAGCAGGCCCTCCTCCGGGACAGGGGGCACCGGGGAGCTGTTTTTT. V gene TRBV28 combines with J gene TRBJ2-2; 11 bases align to TRBD1. There are 17 residues in the CDR3. Germline-derived CDR1 and CDR2 are MDHEN and SYDVKM. After removal of 6 bases from V and 4 bases from J, the junction contained 10 bases not matched to a gene.

This clonotype was detected a few times. The genes are TRBV6-1 and TRBJ1-1; no firm D call. V lost 4 bases and J lost 3, with 12 bases in between. The CDR3 totals 14 residues. The V gene's germline CDR1 is MNHNS and CDR2 SASEGT. The CDR3 sequence is CASSGGQRDTEAFF. CDR3 in DNA: TGTGCCAGCAGTGGAGGGCAGAGGGACACTGAAGCTTTCTTT.

This clonotype was counted only a few times. The rearrangement uses TRBV12-2 and TRBJ2-7; the table gives TRBD1 as D, unverified against the DNA. TRBV12-2 constitutes a pseudogene. The CDR3 consists of 13 residues. DNA of the CDR3: TGTGCAAGTCGCTCAAGACAGGGCCACGAGCAGTACTTC. Protein product: CASRSRQGHEQYF.

The genes are TRBV11-2 and TRBJ2-2, with 9 nucleotides matching TRBD2. Germline lookup yields CDR1 SGHAT and CDR2 FQNNGV. The CDR3 consists of 17 residues. V lost 5 bases to trimming and J lost 4 bases; unmatched junction nucleotides: 11. The CDR3 nucleotides read TGTGCCAGCAGCACCAGATCTAGCGGGAAAGGCACCGGGGAGCTGTTTTTT. Its translation: CASSTRSSGKGTGELFF.

This clonotype was counted ten times or more. The V and J genes are TRBV20-1 and TRBJ2-1; D is uncertain. Germline CDR1 is DFQATT and CDR2 is SNEGSKA (reference sequence). V was pared by 0 bases and J by 0 bases, with 12 bases between. There are 16 residues in the CDR3. The CDR3 DNA reads as TGCAGTGCTAGAGATGCCGGACGGAGCTCCTACAATGAGCAGTTCTTC. Translated: CSARDAGRSSYNEQFF.

In this sample, this clonotype turned up a few times. The J gene is TRBJ2-3, the V gene TRBV29-1, with 10 bases fitting TRBD2. V gave up 7 bases and J gave up 2 bases; unmatched junction bases: 15. Germline CDR1 is SQVTM and CDR2 is ANQGSEA. The CDR3 length is 17 residues. The CDR3 nucleotides read TGCAGCGCCAAAGGGCGTCTAGCGGGAGCATACACAGATACGCAGTATTTT. Translated, it gives CSAKGRLAGAYTDTQYF.

This clonotype has only a few counts. The chain joins TRBV7-9 to TRBJ2-3; 7 bases are a match to TRBD1. The junction had 8 bases not matched to a gene; V was cut back by 1 base and J by 7 bases. Germline CDR1 and CDR2: SEHNR and FQNEAQ (reference sequence). The CDR3 spans 15 residues. The CDR3 nucleotides read TGTGCCAGCAGCTTAGAACAGGGGCGTTCAAATACGCAGTATTTT. Its protein product is CASSLEQGRSNTQYF.

The rearrangement uses TRBV20-1 and TRBJ1-5; D might be TRBD1 (5 bases). Germline V lookup: CDR1 DFQATT, CDR2 SNEGSKA (reference sequence). The V end lost 6 bases, the J end lost 0 bases, and 12 bases lay between the germline ends. There are 14 residues in the CDR3. The CDR3 protein is CSAGGGFSNQPQHF. CDR3 sequence (DNA): TGCAGTGCCGGGGGGGGGTTTAGCAATCAGCCCCAGCATTTT.

This clonotype has more than one count but fewer than ten. The chain joins TRBV4-2 to TRBJ2-7, with a weak D call TRBD1 (6 bases). The CDR3 totals 14 residues. The germline gives CDR1 LGHNA, CDR2 YNFKEQ. V was shortened by 4 bases and J by 4 bases, with 14 bases between the two germline ends. CDR3 residues: CASSPEWGTYEQYF. In DNA form, the CDR3 reads TGTGCCAGCAGCCCCGAATGGGGGACATACGAGCAGTACTTC.

The CDR3, as DNA: TGCGCCAGCAGCCCCGGGGTTGGTTTTGAGCAGTTCTTC. Encoded protein: CASSPGVGFEQFF. The V and J genes are TRBV4-1 and TRBJ2-1, with D tentatively TRBD2 (5 bases). The CDR3 length is 13 residues. Germline V gene lookup returns CDR1 MGHRA and CDR2 YSYEKL. Trimming removed 4 bases from V and 9 bases from J, with 13 bases in between.

This sequence joins TRBV12-3 or TRBV12-4 and TRBJ1-1, with D uncertain. This CDR3 spans 12 amino acids. Trimming removed 5 bases at V and 8 bases at J, with 12 bases between. The CDR3 DNA reads TGTGCCAGCAGTATTAAAGGCACCGAAGCTTTCTTT. This gives the protein CASSIKGTEAFF.

This clonotype was seen a handful of times. The genes are TRBV7-2 and TRBJ2-7; the match to TRBD2 covers 8 bases. The CDR3 spans 15 residues. V trimming: 1 base; J trimming: 1 base; junction bases outside the gene matches: 3. Per the germline V gene, CDR1 is SGHTA and CDR2 is FQGNSA. The CDR3 DNA follows: TGTGCCAGCAGCTTAGTTAGCGGGGCTTCCTACGAGCAGTACTTC. Protein product: CASSLVSGASYEQYF.

The chain employs TRBV20-1 and TRBJ2-2, with a possible D match to TRBD2 (5 bases). V was cut by 5 bases and J by 5 bases, with 9 bases left in between. This CDR3 has 12 residues. Germline V lookup: CDR1 DFQATT, CDR2 SNEGSKA (reference sequence). CDR3 in DNA: TGCAGTGCTCTCTCGGGAACCGGGGAGCTGTTTTTT. It translates to CSALSGTGELFF.

The chain combines TRBV27 with TRBJ2-3, with TRBD2 identical over 7 bases. CDR1 is MNHEY and CDR2 is SMNVEV in the germline V gene (reference sequence). V lost 6 bases and J lost 4; bases outside the gene matches: 10. This CDR3 is built from 15 residues. Here the CDR3 reads CASSPSGRVADTQYF. The CDR3 DNA follows: TGTGCCAGCAGCCCCTCGGGGAGGGTTGCAGATACGCAGTATTTT.

This sequence joins TRBV28 and TRBJ2-7; D remains ambiguous. This CDR3 comprises 13 residues. V lost 5 bases, J lost 3 bases, and 11 bases lay in between. Germline assignment: CDR1 MDHEN and CDR2 SYDVKM. The CDR3 nucleotides read TGTGCCAGCAGTCCCACAGCTTACTACGAGCAGTACTTC. Encoded protein: CASSPTAYYEQYF.

The chain joins TRBV6-5 to TRBJ1-4; a possible D gene is TRBD1 (5 bases). From germline, CDR1 is MNHEY and CDR2 SVGAGI. The CDR3 has 15 residues. V was pared by 5 bases and J by 0 bases, with 10 bases between. The DNA of the CDR3 is TGTGCCAGCAGTACTAACAGGCCAACTAATGAAAAACTGTTTTTT. Residues: CASSTNRPTNEKLFF.

This clonotype was recorded a few times. The J gene is TRBJ1-1, the V gene TRBV5-1, with TRBD1 matching 7 bases. V shed 3 bases and J 3 bases; nucleotides not matched to a gene: 5. Germline V gene lookup returns CDR1 SGHRS and CDR2 YFSETQ. The CDR3 sequence is 14 residues long. The CDR3 sequence: CASSSQGRHTEAFF. In DNA form, the CDR3 reads TGCGCCAGCAGCTCACAGGGGAGACACACTGAAGCTTTCTTT.

V and J are TRBV20-1 and TRBJ1-1; 8 nucleotides match TRBD1. The CDR3 runs 13 residues. Germline lookup yields CDR1 DFQATT and CDR2 SNEGSKA (reference sequence). V shed 7 bases and J 3 bases; nucleotides not matched to a gene: 7. Written as DNA, the CDR3 is TGCAGTGGGGGCAGGGGGCTAGACACTGAAGCTTTCTTT. Translated, it gives CSGGRGLDTEAFF.